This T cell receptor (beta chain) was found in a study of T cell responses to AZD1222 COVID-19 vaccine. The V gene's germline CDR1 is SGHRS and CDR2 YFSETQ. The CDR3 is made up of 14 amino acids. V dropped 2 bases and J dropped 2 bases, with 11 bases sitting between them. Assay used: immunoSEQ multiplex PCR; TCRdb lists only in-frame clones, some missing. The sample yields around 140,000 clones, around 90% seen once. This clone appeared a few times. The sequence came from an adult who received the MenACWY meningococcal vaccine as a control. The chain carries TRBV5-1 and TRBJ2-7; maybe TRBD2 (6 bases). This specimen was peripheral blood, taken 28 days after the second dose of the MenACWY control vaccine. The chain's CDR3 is CASSLGTPTYEQYF. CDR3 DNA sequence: TGCGCCAGCAGCTTAGGGACTCCTACCTACGAGCAGTACTTC.